A single sample is the source of the 17 T cell receptor beta chains below, sequenced in a study of blood T cells in healthy people across ages. Sample-barcoded 5' priming and a J-beta primer mix drove a second PCR of roughly 7 to 11 cycles. TCRdb recomputed calls from the 5' RACE reads with MiXCR, one row per CDR3 protein. Of approximately 680,000 distinct CDR3 sequences in the sample, approximately 30% were seen once. Specimen: blood. All receptors come from a woman older than 75 in good health.

This clonotype was seen at least ten times. The rearrangement uses TRBV7-9 and TRBJ1-5; the match to TRBD1 covers 9 bases. This CDR3 has 16 residues. Germline V gene sequence: CDR1 SEHNR, CDR2 FQNEAQ (reference sequence). V shed 1 base and J 1 base; nucleotides not matched to a gene: 2. CDR3 in amino acids: CASSLGGTGSNQPQHF. The CDR3 DNA reads as TGTGCCAGCAGCTTAGGAGGGACAGGGAGCAATCAGCCCCAGCATTTT.

CDR3 amino acids: CASSDAFGPGNTIYF. Written as DNA, the CDR3 is TGTGCCAGCAGCGACGCCTTTGGACCTGGAAACACCATATATTTT. The chain is built from TRBV9 and TRBJ1-3; D is ambiguous. Germline lookup yields CDR1 SGDLS and CDR2 YYNGEE. The CDR3 is 15 residues long. The V gene lost 3 bases and the J gene lost 2 bases, with 12 bases spanning the gap.

The chain links TRBV5-1 to TRBJ2-5; the match to TRBD1 covers 8 bases. The CDR3 is 14 amino acids. The J segment lost 2 bases and the V segment lost 5 bases, leaving 5 bases of the junction unmatched. Germline assignment: CDR1 SGHRS and CDR2 YFSETQ. CDR3 amino acids: CASSGGTGQETQYF. CDR3 coding DNA: TGCGCCAGCAGTGGTGGGACAGGACAAGAGACCCAGTACTTC.

CDR3 nucleotide sequence: TGTGCCAGCAGTTTGACTAGCGGGATGTACGAGCAGTACTTC. Its protein is CASSLTSGMYEQYF. The rearrangement uses TRBV12-3 or TRBV12-4 and TRBJ2-4, with 11 positions matching TRBD2. The DNA end lines up better with TRBJ2-7; the J call may be wrong. The CDR3 runs 14 residues.

In regard to this clonotype: A much more abundant neighbour one base away suggests this may be a read error. The chain is built from TRBV6-5 and TRBJ2-1, with TRBD2 matching over 10 bases. The CDR3 contains 14 residues. With 6 bases clipped from V and 9 bases from J, the junction kept 8 bases outside the gene matches. Germline CDR1 reads MNHEY; CDR2 reads SVGAGI. CDR3 bases: TGTGCCAGCAGCAGAGCGGGGGGGGACAGTGAGCAGTTCTTC. Encoded protein: CASSRAGGDSEQFF.

This chain joins TRBV20-1 and TRBJ2-7, with unresolved D. Trimming left V 6 bases short and J 2 bases short, with 14 bases between. This CDR3 has 13 residues. Germline CDR1 DFQATT, CDR2 SNEGSKA (reference sequence). Written as DNA, the CDR3 is TGCAGTGCCCGCCTTGTGCCGACCTACGAGCAGTACTTC. It encodes CSARLVPTYEQYF.

Many counts were recorded for this clonotype. The chain couples TRBV9 to TRBJ2-7, with a tentative D call TRBD1 (5 bases). The germline V gene has CDR1 SGDLS and CDR2 YYNGEE. V was clipped by 4 bases and J by 3 bases, with 20 bases between them. The CDR3 runs 16 residues. DNA of the CDR3: TGTGCCAGCAGCCACTCCTGGGAAGGGGTTAGCTACGAGCAGTACTTC. Translated, it gives CASSHSWEGVSYEQYF.

The rearrangement uses TRBV7-8 and TRBJ1-1; tentatively, D is TRBD1 (5 bases). This CDR3 comprises 14 residues. Trimming shortened V by 0 bases and J by 6 bases, and 11 bases separated the two germline ends. The V gene's germline CDR1 is SGHVS and CDR2 FQNEAQ. The CDR3 nucleotides are TGTGCCAGCAGCTTAGCGGAGACAGCCCCTGAAGCTTTCTTT. This gives the protein CASSLAETAPEAFF.

In this sample, this clonotype turned up many times. V usage is TRBV20-1 and J usage is TRBJ2-1; 12 positions match TRBD2. Germline V gene lookup returns CDR1 DFQATT and CDR2 SNEGSKA (reference sequence). This CDR3 comprises 15 residues. V trimming: 5 bases; J trimming: 6 bases; junction bases outside the gene matches: 8. The chain's CDR3 is CSAYGLAGIFNEQFF. CDR3 DNA sequence: TGCAGTGCTTACGGACTAGCGGGGATCTTCAATGAGCAGTTCTTC.

This clonotype has a count of ten or more. The rearrangement joins TRBV6-2 or TRBV6-3 to TRBJ2-7; D perhaps matches TRBD2 (6 bases). In germline, CDR1 is MNHEY, CDR2 SVGEGT. The CDR3 extends over 12 amino acids. V shed 8 bases and J shed 3 bases, with 11 bases lying between them. The CDR3 sequence is CASRPDYYEQYF. CDR3 DNA: TGTGCCAGCCGCCCGGACTACTACGAGCAGTACTTC.

The rearrangement links TRBV6-5 to TRBJ1-4; no clear D. Looked up from germline, CDR1 is MNHEY and CDR2 is SVGAGI. The CDR3 totals 12 residues. V was clipped by 2 bases and J by 4 bases, with 2 bases between them. The CDR3 DNA is TGTGCCAGCAGTTACAATAATGAAAAACTGTTTTTT. This gives the protein CASSYNNEKLFF.

The V call is TRBV28, the J call TRBJ2-2; D unclear. The CDR3 contains 10 residues. The V gene's germline CDR1 is MDHEN and CDR2 SYDVKM. Trimming pared 10 bases from V and 5 bases from J, leaving 5 bases between. CDR3 in DNA: TGTGCCACCTCTACCGGGGAGCTGTTTTTT. It codes for CATSTGELFF.

This clonotype was recorded many times. This chain connects TRBV4-3 to TRBJ1-6; a weak D match, TRBD1 (5 bases). This CDR3 comprises 20 residues. The V and J ends lost 0 bases and 0 bases respectively, with 18 bases between them. From germline, CDR1 is LGHNA and CDR2 YSLEER. Here the CDR3 reads CASSQDQAGQISSYNSPLHF. The CDR3 coding sequence is TGCGCCAGCAGCCAAGATCAAGCGGGGCAGATTAGCTCCTATAATTCACCCCTCCACTTT.

With respect to this clonotype: A read error may be the cause here, since a much bigger clone is one base away. The chain couples TRBV28 to TRBJ1-5, with D uncertain. This CDR3 spans 13 amino acids. Germline V lookup: CDR1 MDHEN, CDR2 SYDVKM. CDR3 sequence (DNA): TGTGCCAGCAGTCCCACGAGGCGTCAGCCCCGGCATTTT. Residues: CASSPTRRQPRHF.

This clonotype was seen more than once but under ten times. This could be a read error, since a much larger clone is one nucleotide away. The genes are TRBV20-1 and TRBJ2-5; 8 bases map to TRBD2. V gave up 4 bases and J gave up 11 bases; unmatched junction bases: 12. The CDR3 runs 13 residues. CDR1 is DFQATT, CDR2 SNEGSKA, per germline (reference sequence). CDR3 nucleotide sequence: TGCAGTGCTAACGGGAGGGCGGGGCCCTCTCAGTACTTC. Translation: CSANGRAGPSQYF.

This clonotype has a count of ten or more. The V and J genes are TRBV20-1 and TRBJ2-3; D may be TRBD2 (5 bases). The CDR3 is made up of 10 amino acids. From germline, CDR1 is DFQATT and CDR2 SNEGSKA (reference sequence). V was pared by 5 bases and J by 9 bases, with 9 bases between. The CDR3, as DNA: TGCAGTGCTGCACTAGGGACGCAGTATTTT. Its translation is CSAALGTQYF.

Many counts were recorded for this clonotype. The rearrangement joins TRBV20-1 to TRBJ2-1; 12 positions match TRBD2. V shed 3 bases, J shed 9 bases, and the junction held 9 bases outside the gene matches. In germline, CDR1 is DFQATT, CDR2 SNEGSKA (reference sequence). CDR3 length: 15 residues. The CDR3 protein is CSARTSGGRDGEQFF. The CDR3 nucleotides are TGCAGTGCTAGGACTAGCGGGGGCCGGGACGGTGAGCAGTTCTTC.